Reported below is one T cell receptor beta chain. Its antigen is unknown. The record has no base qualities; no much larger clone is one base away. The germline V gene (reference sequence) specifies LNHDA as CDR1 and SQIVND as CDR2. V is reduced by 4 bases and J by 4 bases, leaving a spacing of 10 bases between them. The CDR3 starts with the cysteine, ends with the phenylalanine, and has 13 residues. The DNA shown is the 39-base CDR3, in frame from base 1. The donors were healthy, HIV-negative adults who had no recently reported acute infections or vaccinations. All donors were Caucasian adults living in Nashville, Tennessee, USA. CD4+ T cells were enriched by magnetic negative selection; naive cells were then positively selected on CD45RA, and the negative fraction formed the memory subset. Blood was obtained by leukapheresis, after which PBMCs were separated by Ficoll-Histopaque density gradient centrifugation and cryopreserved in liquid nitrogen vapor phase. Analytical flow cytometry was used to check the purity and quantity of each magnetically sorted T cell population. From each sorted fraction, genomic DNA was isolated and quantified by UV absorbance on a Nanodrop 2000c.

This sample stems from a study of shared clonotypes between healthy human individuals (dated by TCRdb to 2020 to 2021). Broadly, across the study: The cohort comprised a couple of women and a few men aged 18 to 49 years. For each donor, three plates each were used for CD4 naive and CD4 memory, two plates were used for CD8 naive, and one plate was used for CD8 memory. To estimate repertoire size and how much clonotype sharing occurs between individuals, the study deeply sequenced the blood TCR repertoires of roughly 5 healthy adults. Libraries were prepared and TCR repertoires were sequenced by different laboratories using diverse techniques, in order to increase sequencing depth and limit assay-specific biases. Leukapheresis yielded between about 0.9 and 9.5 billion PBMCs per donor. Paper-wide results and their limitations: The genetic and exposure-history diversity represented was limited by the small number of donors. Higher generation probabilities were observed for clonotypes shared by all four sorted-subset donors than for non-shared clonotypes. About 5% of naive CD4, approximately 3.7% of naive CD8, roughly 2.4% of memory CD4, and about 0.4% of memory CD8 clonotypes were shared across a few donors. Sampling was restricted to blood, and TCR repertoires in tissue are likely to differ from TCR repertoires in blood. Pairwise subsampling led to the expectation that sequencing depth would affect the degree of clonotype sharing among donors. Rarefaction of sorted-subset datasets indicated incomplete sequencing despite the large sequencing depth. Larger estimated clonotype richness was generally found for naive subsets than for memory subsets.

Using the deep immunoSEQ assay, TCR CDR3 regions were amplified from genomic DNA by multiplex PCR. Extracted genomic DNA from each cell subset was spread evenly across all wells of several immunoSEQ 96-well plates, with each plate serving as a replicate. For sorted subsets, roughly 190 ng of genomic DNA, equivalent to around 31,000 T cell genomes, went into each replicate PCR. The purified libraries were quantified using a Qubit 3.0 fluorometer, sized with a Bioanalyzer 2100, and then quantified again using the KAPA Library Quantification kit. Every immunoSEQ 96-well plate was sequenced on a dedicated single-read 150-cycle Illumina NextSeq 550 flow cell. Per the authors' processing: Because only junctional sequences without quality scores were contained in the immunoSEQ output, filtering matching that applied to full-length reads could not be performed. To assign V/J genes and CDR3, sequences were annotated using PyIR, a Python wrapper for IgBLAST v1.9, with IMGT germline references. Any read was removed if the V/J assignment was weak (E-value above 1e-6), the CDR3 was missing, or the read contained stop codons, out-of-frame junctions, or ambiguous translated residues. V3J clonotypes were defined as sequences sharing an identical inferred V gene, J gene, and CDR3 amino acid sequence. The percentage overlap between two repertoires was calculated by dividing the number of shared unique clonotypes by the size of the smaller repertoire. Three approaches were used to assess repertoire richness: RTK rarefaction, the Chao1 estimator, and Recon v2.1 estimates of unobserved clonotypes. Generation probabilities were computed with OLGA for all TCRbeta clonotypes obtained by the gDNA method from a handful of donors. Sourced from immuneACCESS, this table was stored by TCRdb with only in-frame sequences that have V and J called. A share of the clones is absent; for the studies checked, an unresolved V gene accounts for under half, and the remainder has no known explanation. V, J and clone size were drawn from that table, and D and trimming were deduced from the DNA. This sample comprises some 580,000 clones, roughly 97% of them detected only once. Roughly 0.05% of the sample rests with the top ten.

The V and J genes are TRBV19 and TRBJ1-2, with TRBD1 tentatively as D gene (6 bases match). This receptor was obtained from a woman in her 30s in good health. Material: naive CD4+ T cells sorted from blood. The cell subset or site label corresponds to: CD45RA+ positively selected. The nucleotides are TGTGCCAGTAGTACCCGGGACACCTATGGCTACACCTTC. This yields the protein CASSTRDTYGYTF.